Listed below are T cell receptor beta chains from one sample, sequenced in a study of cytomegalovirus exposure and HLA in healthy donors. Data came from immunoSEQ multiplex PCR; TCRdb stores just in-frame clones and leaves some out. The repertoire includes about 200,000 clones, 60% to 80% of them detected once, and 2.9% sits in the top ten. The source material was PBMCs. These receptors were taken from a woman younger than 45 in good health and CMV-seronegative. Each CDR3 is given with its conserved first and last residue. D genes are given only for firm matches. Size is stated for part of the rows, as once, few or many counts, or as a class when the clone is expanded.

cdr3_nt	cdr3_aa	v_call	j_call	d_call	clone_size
TGTGCCAGTATGGGCGCATACCCGGGGACAGTGATGAACTATGGCTACACCTTC	CASMGAYPGTVMNYGYTF	TRBV19	TRBJ1-2	TRBD1	-
TGTGCCAGCAGAAGCTTGTCCGGGCGGGGGACTGAAGCTTTCTTT	CASRSLSGRGTEAFF	TRBV27	TRBJ1-1	-	-
TGTGCCAGCAGTCACGGGGGGGGTGCCGGGGCCAACGTCCTGACTTTC	CASSHGGGAGANVLTF	TRBV28	TRBJ2-6	TRBD2	-
TGTGCCAGCAGAAATCCGGGACAGGGACCCTATGGCTACACCTTC	CASRNPGQGPYGYTF	TRBV7-9	TRBJ1-2	TRBD1	-
TGTGCCAGTATGGGGGGGGAGGGCCGCACAGATACGCAGTATTTT	CASMGGEGRTDTQYF	TRBV19	TRBJ2-3	TRBD2	-
TGTGCCAGCAGTTTTAGAGGGGGGGCAAATGGCTACACCTTC	CASSFRGGANGYTF	TRBV28	TRBJ1-2	-	-
TGCGCCAGCAGCCCGATACTTACGGTGAACACTGAAGCTTTCTTT	CASSPILTVNTEAFF	TRBV4-1	TRBJ1-1	-	once
TGCGCCAGCAGCACCGGGACAACCCCTAGGGAGCAGTACTTC	CASSTGTTPREQYF	TRBV5-1	TRBJ2-7	-	-
TGTGCCAGCAGCTTGATATCGGGGGTGAACACTGAAGCTTTCTTT	CASSLISGVNTEAFF	TRBV5-4	TRBJ1-1	-	once
TGTGCCAGCAGCCTCGGGCAGGGTAACTATGGCTACACCTTC	CASSLGQGNYGYTF	TRBV5-4	TRBJ1-2	-	-
TGCGCCAGCAGCTTGGAATCGGCTATCGGCGGGAACACCATATATTTT	CASSLESAIGGNTIYF	TRBV5-1	TRBJ1-3	-	few